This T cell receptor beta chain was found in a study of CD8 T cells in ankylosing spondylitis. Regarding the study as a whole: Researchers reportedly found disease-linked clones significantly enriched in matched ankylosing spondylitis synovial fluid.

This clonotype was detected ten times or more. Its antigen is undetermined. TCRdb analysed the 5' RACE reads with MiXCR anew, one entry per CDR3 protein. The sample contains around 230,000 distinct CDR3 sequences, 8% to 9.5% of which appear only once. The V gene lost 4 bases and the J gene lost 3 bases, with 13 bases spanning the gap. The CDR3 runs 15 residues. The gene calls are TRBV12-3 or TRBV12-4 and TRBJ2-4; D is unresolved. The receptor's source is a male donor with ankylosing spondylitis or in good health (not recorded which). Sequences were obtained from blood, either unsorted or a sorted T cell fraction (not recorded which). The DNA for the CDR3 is TGTGCCAGCAGTTCCTCTGTCCTGTTCAAAAACATTCAGTACTTC. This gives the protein CASSSSVLFKNIQYF.